These 3 T cell receptor beta chains originate from one sample sequenced in a study of human T cells and chemical hapten exposure. TCRdb used MiXCR to reprocess the RACE reads, holding one entry per CDR3 protein. This sample yields some 180,000 distinct CDR3 sequences, of which about 25% are seen a single time; 2% to 2.5% belongs to the top ten. Time point of the sample: patch test 3, about 24 weeks after DPC sensitization. Treatment denoted: therapeutic diphenylcyclopropenone sensitization with weekly scalp DPC. Material: whole blood, obtained in connection with sensitization to the hapten diphenylcyclopropenone (DPC). The source is a woman aged 40 to 50 with alopecia areata. Some clones in this sample may be carry-over from other donors' samples.

This clonotype was detected only a few times. This sequence joins TRBV6-6 and TRBJ1-1; TRBD1 might be the D (5 bases). V lost 4 bases and J 3 bases, leaving 9 bases between the germline ends. This CDR3 comprises 13 residues. The germline CDR1 and CDR2 sequences are MNHNY and SVGAGI (reference sequence). CDR3 nucleotides: TGTGCCAGCAGTTCTGGGACGTACACTGAAGCTTTCTTT. Amino acids: CASSSGTYTEAFF.

The table lists this clonotype with a few counts. The chain uses TRBV4-3 and TRBJ1-4; no clear D gene. Looked up from germline, CDR1 is LGHNA and CDR2 is YSLEER. CDR3 size: 14 residues. Trimming stripped 0 bases from V and 7 bases from J, with 9 bases between. DNA for the CDR3: TGCGCCAGCAGCCAAGAAGGGAGAGCTGAAAAACTGTTTTTT. Amino acids: CASSQEGRAEKLFF.

The chain links TRBV12-5 to TRBJ1-1, with TRBD1 as a possible D gene (6 bases). This CDR3 spans 14 amino acids. Between the trimmed V and J ends, which lost 7 bases and 1 base, there was a span of 13 bases. Germline assignment: CDR1 LGHNT and CDR2 FRNRAP. This CDR3 is CASVPGQKNTEAFF. The CDR3 nucleotides read TGTGCTAGTGTCCCGGGACAAAAGAACACTGAAGCTTTCTTT.